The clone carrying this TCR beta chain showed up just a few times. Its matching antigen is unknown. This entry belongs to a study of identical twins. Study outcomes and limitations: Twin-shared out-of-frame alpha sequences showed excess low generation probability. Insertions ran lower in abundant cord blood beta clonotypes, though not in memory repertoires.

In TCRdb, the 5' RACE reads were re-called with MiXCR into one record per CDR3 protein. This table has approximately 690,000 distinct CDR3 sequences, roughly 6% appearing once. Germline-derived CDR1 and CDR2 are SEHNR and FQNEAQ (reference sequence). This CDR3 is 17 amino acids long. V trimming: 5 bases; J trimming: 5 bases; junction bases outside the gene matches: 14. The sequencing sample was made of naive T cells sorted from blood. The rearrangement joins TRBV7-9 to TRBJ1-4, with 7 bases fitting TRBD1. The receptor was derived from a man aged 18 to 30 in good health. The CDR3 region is CASSPVRSGQTNEKLFF. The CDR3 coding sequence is TGTGCCAGCAGCCCAGTCCGATCGGGACAGACAAATGAAAAACTGTTTTTT.